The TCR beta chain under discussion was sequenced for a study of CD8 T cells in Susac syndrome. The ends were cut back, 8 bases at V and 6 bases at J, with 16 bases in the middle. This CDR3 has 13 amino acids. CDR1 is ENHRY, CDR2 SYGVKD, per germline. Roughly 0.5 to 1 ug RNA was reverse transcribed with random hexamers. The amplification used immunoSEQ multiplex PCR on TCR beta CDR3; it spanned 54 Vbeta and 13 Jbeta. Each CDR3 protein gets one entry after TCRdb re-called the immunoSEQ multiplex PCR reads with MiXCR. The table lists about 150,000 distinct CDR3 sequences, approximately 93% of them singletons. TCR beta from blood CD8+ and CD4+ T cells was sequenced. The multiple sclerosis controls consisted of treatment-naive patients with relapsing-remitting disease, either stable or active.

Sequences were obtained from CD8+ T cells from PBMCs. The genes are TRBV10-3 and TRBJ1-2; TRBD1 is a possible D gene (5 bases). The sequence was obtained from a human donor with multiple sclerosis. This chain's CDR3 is CAIEAGTRDGYTF. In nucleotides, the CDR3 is TGTGCCATCGAAGCCGGGACCAGGGATGGCTACACCTTC.